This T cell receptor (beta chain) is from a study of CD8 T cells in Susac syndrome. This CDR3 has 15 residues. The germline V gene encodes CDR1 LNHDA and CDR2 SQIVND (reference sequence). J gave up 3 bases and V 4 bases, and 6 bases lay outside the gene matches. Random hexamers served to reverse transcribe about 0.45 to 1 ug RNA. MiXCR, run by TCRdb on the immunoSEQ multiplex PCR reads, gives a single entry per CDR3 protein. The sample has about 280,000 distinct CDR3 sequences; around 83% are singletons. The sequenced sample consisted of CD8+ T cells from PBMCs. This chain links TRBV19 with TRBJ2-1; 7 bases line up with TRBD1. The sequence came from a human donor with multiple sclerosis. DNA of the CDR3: TGTGCCAGTAGTAGTTACCGGGACAGCTACAATGAGCAGTTCTTC. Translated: CASSSYRDSYNEQFF.